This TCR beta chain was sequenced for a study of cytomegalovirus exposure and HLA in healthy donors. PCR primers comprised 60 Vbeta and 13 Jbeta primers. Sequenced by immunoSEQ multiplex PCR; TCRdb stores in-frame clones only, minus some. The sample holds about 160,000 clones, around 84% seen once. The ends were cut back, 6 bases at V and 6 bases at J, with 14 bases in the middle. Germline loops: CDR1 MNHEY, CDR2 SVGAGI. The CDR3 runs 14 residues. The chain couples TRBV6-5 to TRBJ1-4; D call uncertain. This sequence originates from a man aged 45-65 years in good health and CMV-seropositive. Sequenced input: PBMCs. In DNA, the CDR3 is TGTGCCAGCAGGTCGTGGAGGGAGGATGAAAAACTGTTTTTT. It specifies CASRSWREDEKLFF.